These 6 T cell receptor beta chains originate from one sample sequenced in a study of T cell repertoires in cytomegalovirus infection (dated by TCRdb to the late 2010s). Sequencing took place on an Illumina HiSeq 1500. The public reads were reprocessed in TCRdb via fastp at Q25 and MiXCR, keeping in-frame beta chains. CDR3 protein sequences are deduplicated, and each keeps its most common genes and DNA. Within this sample are about 100,000 distinct CDR3 sequences, with around a quarter of them counted one time only. Around 40% of the sample lies in the top ten. Sequenced: CD8+ T cells from PBMCs. Every receptor here comes from a human donor in good health (CMV status not recorded). Some clones in this sample may be carry-over from other donors' samples.

This clonotype was observed a few times. The J gene is TRBJ1-3, the V gene TRBV12-3 or TRBV12-4; D possibly corresponds to TRBD1 (5 bases). The CDR3 runs to 15 residues. Trimming shortened V by 6 bases and J by 0 bases, and 12 bases separated the two germline ends. The DNA for the CDR3 is TGTGCCAGCAGCGCTCAGGGATTCTCTGGAAACACCATATATTTT. Protein: CASSAQGFSGNTIYF.

This clonotype has ten or more counts. At one of its ends the junction is not consistent with the germline gene, which may arise from a read error. V gene TRBV4-3 combines with J gene TRBJ1-4; perhaps TRBD1 as D (6 bases). Germline assignment: CDR1 LGHNA and CDR2 YSLEER. The CDR3 consists of 15 residues. This CDR3 reads CASSRMDRTNEKLFF. The CDR3 nucleotides read TGCGCCAGCAGCCGAATGGACAGAACTAACGAAAAACTGTTTTTT.

This clonotype was found many times. The rearrangement joins TRBV7-2 to TRBJ2-5; TRBD1 aligns across 7 bases. Trimming at V came to 2 bases and at J to 5 bases, leaving 5 bases not matched to a gene. CDR1 SGHTA and CDR2 FQGNSA come from the germline V gene. The CDR3 loop spans 14 amino acids. CDR3 protein: CASSLWTGIETQYF. In DNA form, the CDR3 reads TGTGCCAGCAGCTTATGGACAGGTATCGAGACCCAGTACTTC.

As to this clonotype: This sequence may be a read error, since a much larger clone differs from it by one base. V usage is TRBV12-3 or TRBV12-4 and J usage is TRBJ2-2; tentatively, D is TRBD2 (6 bases). The CDR3 spans 16 residues. The CDR3 DNA sequence: TGTGCCAGCAGCTTTTCGTTAGCGGAGAACACCAGGGAGCTGTTTTTT. Its translation: CASSFSLAENTRELFF.

The chain has TRBV28 and TRBJ2-7; TRBD1 is a possible D gene (5 bases). CDR1 is MDHEN, CDR2 SYDVKM, per germline. V lost 4 bases and J lost 1, with 20 bases in between. The length of the CDR3 is 17 residues. CDR3 sequence (DNA): TGTGCCAGCAGTTCGTCCGACCCCTCGACAGATTCCTACGAGCAGTACTTC. It specifies CASSSSDPSTDSYEQYF.

Ten or more counts support this clonotype. The DNA for the CDR3 is TGCGCCAGCAGCCTAGGAGATAGCAATCAGCCCCAGCATTTT. This translates into CASSLGDSNQPQHF. J is TRBJ1-5 and V is TRBV4-1; the D is unclear. Germline V CDR1 and CDR2: MGHRA, YSYEKL. Trimming shortened V by 4 bases and J by 0 bases, and 7 bases separated the two germline ends. The CDR3 runs 14 residues.